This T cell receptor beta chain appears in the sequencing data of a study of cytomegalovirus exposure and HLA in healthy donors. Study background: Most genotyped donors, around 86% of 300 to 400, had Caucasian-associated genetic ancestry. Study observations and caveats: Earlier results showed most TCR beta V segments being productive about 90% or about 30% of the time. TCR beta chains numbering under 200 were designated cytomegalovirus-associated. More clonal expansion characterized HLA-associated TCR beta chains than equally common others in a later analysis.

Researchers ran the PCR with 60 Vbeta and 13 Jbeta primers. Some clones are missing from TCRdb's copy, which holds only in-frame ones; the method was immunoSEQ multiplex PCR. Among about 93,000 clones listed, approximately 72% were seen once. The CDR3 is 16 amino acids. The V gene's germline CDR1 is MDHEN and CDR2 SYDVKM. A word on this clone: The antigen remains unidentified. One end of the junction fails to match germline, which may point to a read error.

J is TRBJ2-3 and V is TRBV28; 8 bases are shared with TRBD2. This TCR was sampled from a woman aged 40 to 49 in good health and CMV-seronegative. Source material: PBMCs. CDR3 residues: CAGSLYLAGSTDTQYF. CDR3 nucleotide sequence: TGTGCCGGCAGTTTATACCTAGCGGGTAGCACAGATACGCAGTATTTT.